The T cell receptor (beta chain) described here comes from a study of T cells after yellow fever vaccination. Study-level results: In FACS-sorted repertoires, abundant clonotypes from the bulk population could appear as contaminants.

TCRdb ran MiXCR on the 5' RACE reads and lists one entry per CDR3 protein. The table lists some 550,000 distinct CDR3 sequences, 15% to 20% of them singletons, with roughly an eighth in the top ten. As for this clonotype: Antigen unknown.

Sample: PBMCs, taken 15 days after the yellow fever booster vaccination. The sequence came from a man in his thirties or forties who received the YFV17D yellow fever vaccine.

CDR3 DNA: TGTGCCAGCAGTTACTCGTATAGGCTAGCGGGAGGGTACAATGAGCAGTTCTTC. Translating it yields CASSYSYRLAGGYNEQFF. V is TRBV6-5 and J is TRBJ2-1; 12 bases agree with TRBD2. In germline, CDR1 is MNHEY, CDR2 SVGAGI. This CDR3 is built from 18 residues. Trimming at V came to 0 bases and at J to 4 bases, leaving 7 bases not matched to a gene.